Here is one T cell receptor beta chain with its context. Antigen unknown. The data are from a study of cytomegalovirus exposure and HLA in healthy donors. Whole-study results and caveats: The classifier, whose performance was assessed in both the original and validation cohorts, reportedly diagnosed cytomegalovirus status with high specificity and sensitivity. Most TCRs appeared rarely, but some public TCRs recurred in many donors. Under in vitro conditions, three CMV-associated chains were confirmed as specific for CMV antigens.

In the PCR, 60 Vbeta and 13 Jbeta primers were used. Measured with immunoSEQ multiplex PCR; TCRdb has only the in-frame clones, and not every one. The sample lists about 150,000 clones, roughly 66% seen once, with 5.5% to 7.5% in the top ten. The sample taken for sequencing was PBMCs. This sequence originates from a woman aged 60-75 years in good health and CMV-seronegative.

This chain's CDR3 is CASSQVTGVGEKLFF. CDR3 bases: TGCGCCAGCAGCCAAGTTACCGGGGTGGGAGAAAAACTGTTTTTT. The chain carries TRBV4-3 and TRBJ1-4; D remains unclear. This CDR3 region has 15 residues. With 1 base removed from V and 8 bases from J, the gap between germline ends came to 14 bases. Germline V gives CDR1 LGHNA, CDR2 YSLEER.